The 10 T cell receptor beta chains given below trace back to one sample, sequenced in a study of breast tumors, draining lymph nodes, adjacent tissues. TCRdb passed the multiplex PCR reads through MiXCR, listing each CDR3 protein once. Here the sample spans tens of thousands of distinct CDR3 sequences, 36% being singletons. The specimen sequenced was breast tumor tissue. Receptors originate from a female donor with breast cancer. Some clones in this sample may be carry-over from other donors' samples.

This clonotype was found a few times. The V call is TRBV7-2, the J call TRBJ2-4; the match to TRBD2 covers 8 bases. V trimming: 5 bases; J trimming: 0 bases; junction bases outside the gene matches: 6. The CDR3 sequence is 16 residues long. CDR1 and CDR2 (germline): SGHTA, FQGNSA. The CDR3 DNA reads TGTGCCAGCAGCCGGAGCGGGGGACTAGCCAAAAACATTCAGTACTTC. It codes for CASSRSGGLAKNIQYF.

This clonotype was seen many times. The V gene is TRBV27, the J gene TRBJ2-3; TRBD2 agrees at 7 bases. Germline V gives CDR1 MNHEY, CDR2 SMNVEV (reference sequence). The CDR3 has 15 residues. J was trimmed by 4 bases and V by 6 bases; bases with no gene match: 10. In DNA, the CDR3 is TGTGCCAGCAGGCTACTAGCGCAACACCCAGATACGCAGTATTTT. It specifies CASRLLAQHPDTQYF.

As regards this clonotype: A junction end diverges from the germline sequence, so it may reflect a read error. The chain recombines TRBV28 with TRBJ2-5, with D perhaps being TRBD1 or TRBD2 (6 bases each). Germline V CDR1 and CDR2: MDHEN, SYDVKM. The CDR3 is made up of 16 amino acids. The CDR3 loop reads CASNPWGASAEEAQYF. Written as DNA, the CDR3 is TGTGCCAGCAACCCTTGGGGGGCTAGCGCGGAAGAGGCCCAGTACTTC.

By share of the sample, this clonotype is medium-sized. V gene TRBV7-6 combines with J gene TRBJ1-6; D not resolved. The germline V gene has CDR1 SGHVS and CDR2 FNYEAQ. The CDR3 spans 14 residues. The V end lost 3 bases, the J end lost 7 bases, and 10 bases lay between the germline ends. In nucleotides, the CDR3 is TGTGCCAGCAGCTTTTCGGGGAACAATTCACCCCTCCACTTT. Protein product: CASSFSGNNSPLHF.

There are a few counts of this clonotype. The V gene is TRBV30, the J gene TRBJ2-5, with unresolved D. The CDR3 totals 13 residues. Deletions cut 2 bases from V and 2 bases from J, with 9 bases between. The V gene's germline CDR1 is GTSNPN and CDR2 SVGIG (reference sequence). CDR3 DNA sequence: TGTGCCTGGAGTCAAGACCGTCAAGAGACCCAGTACTTC. This encodes CAWSQDRQETQYF.

Remarks on this clonotype: The junction departs from the called germline gene at one end, perhaps through a read error. The chain carries TRBV6-1 and TRBJ1-2; no clear D gene. CDR3 length: 12 amino acids. Germline V CDR1 and CDR2: MNHNS, SASEGT. The CDR3 DNA reads TGTGCCAGCAATGAAGAAGGGTACGGCTACACCTTC. Residues: CASNEEGYGYTF.

The chain couples TRBV7-9 to TRBJ2-7; D not certain. Germline CDR1 reads SEHNR; CDR2 reads FQNEAQ (reference sequence). The germline V and J ends were trimmed by 7 bases and 6 bases, with 16 bases remaining between them. This CDR3 has 13 residues. The CDR3 DNA is TGTGCCAGCAACCCCCCCTTGACCTGCGAGCAGTACTTC. It codes for CASNPPLTCEQYF.

Details on this clonotype: Germline is not matched at one junction end, which may reflect a read error. The V and J genes are TRBV20-1 and TRBJ2-1, with D maybe TRBD2 (6 bases). This CDR3 comprises 13 residues. The germline V gene has CDR1 DFQATT and CDR2 SNEGSKA (reference sequence). The CDR3 loop reads CSAMTSGYGEQLF. CDR3 in DNA: TGCAGTGCTATGACCAGCGGGTATGGTGAGCAGCTCTTC.

This clonotype was counted ten times or more. The V gene is TRBV19, the J gene TRBJ2-3, with 7 bases fitting TRBD1. CDR3 size: 15 residues. CDR1 and CDR2 (germline): LNHDA, SQIVND (reference sequence). Losses at the gene ends were 5 bases for V and 0 bases for J; bases not matched to a gene: 5. CDR3 residues: CASSPDRASTDTQYF. The CDR3 region has the DNA TGTGCCAGTAGTCCCGACAGGGCGAGCACAGATACGCAGTATTTT.

The CDR3, as DNA: TGTGCCAGCAGCAAATGGGGAGGGACAGATACGCAGTATTTT. It is translated as CASSKWGGTDTQYF. This sequence joins TRBV5-5 and TRBJ2-3; 7 bases line up with TRBD2. CDR1 SGHKS and CDR2 YYEKEE come from the germline V gene (reference sequence). The CDR3 loop spans 14 amino acids. V was pared by 4 bases and J by 3 bases, with 5 bases of the junction left unmatched.